These T cell receptor beta chains were read from a single sample in a study of T cell responses to AZD1222 COVID-19 vaccine. Clones were sequenced by immunoSEQ multiplex PCR, and TCRdb holds only the in-frame ones, with some missing. This sample carries 150,000 or so clones, less than 90% of them seen once, and the ten largest clones take around 2.9%. Specimen: peripheral blood, collected on day 0 of AZD1222 vaccination. These receptor sequences come from an adult in good health. Both conserved end residues are part of each CDR3. Each record gives: V gene, J gene, clone size, D gene, CDR3 protein, CDR3 DNA. A D gene is named only where the DNA matches it firmly. A clone size is listed for some rows: how often the clone was seen (once, few, many), or a class if it is expanded.

V: TRBV5-4; J: TRBJ2-5; size: NA; D: TRBD2; CDR3: CASSLGVTSLQTQYF; DNA: TGTGCCAGCAGCTTGGGGGTGACTAGCTTACAGACCCAGTACTTC
V: TRBV9; J: TRBJ2-5; size: NA; D: TRBD2; CDR3: CASSPSGGAWETQYF; DNA: TGTGCCAGCAGCCCTAGCGGGGGGGCTTGGGAGACCCAGTACTTC
V: TRBV11-2; J: TRBJ2-1; size: few; D: NA; CDR3: CASSSGFTGLSSYNEQFF; DNA: TGTGCCAGCAGCTCAGGGTTCACGGGGCTAAGCTCCTACAATGAGCAGTTCTTC
V: TRBV28; J: TRBJ2-7; size: NA; D: NA; CDR3: CASSRDSSYEQYF; DNA: TGTGCCAGCAGCCGCGACAGTTCCTACGAGCAGTACTTC
V: TRBV14; J: TRBJ1-2; size: NA; D: NA; CDR3: CASSQEEGFGYTF; DNA: TGTGCCAGCAGCCAAGAGGAGGGTTTTGGCTACACCTTC
V: TRBV28; J: TRBJ2-2; size: NA; D: TRBD1; CDR3: CASTEVGTGGRELFF; DNA: TGTGCCAGCACTGAGGTCGGGACAGGGGGGAGGGAGCTGTTTTTT
V: TRBV19; J: TRBJ2-7; size: once; D: NA; CDR3: CASSPQGAGAYEQYF; DNA: TGTGCCAGTAGTCCCCAGGGGGCGGGAGCCTACGAGCAGTACTTC
V: TRBV28; J: TRBJ1-2; size: NA; D: NA; CDR3: CASSSYQGGAGYTF; DNA: TGTGCCAGCAGTTCTTACCAGGGAGGGGCTGGCTACACCTTC
V: TRBV11-3; J: TRBJ2-5; size: NA; D: NA; CDR3: CASSLDGQGSETQYF; DNA: TGTGCCAGCAGCTTAGATGGTCAAGGGTCCGAGACCCAGTACTTC
V: TRBV3-1/TRBV3-2; J: TRBJ1-1; size: NA; D: TRBD1; CDR3: CASSQIQGSNTEAFF; DNA: TGTGCCAGCAGCCAGATACAGGGGTCGAACACTGAAGCTTTCTTT
V: TRBV6-5; J: TRBJ1-1; size: NA; D: NA; CDR3: CASSYDWGTEAFF; DNA: TGTGCCAGCAGTTACGATTGGGGTACTGAAGCTTTCTTT
V: TRBV3-1/TRBV3-2; J: TRBJ2-7; size: NA; D: TRBD1; CDR3: CASSQPIRGGQGIYF; DNA: TGTGCCAGCAGCCAACCGATTCGGGGAGGACAGGGCATATACTTC
V: TRBV28; J: TRBJ1-4; size: NA; D: NA; CDR3: CASSLPAANEKLFF; DNA: TGTGCCAGCAGTTTACCCGCAGCTAATGAAAAACTGTTTTTT
V: TRBV12-2; J: TRBJ2-7; size: NA; D: NA; CDR3: CASRFPGGLAGNEQYF; DNA: TGTGCAAGTCGCTTCCCAGGGGGACTAGCGGGGAACGAGCAGTACTTC
V: TRBV6-2/TRBV6-3; J: TRBJ2-7; size: NA; D: TRBD2; CDR3: CASSGTGTSVYEQYF; DNA: TGTGCCAGCAGTGGCACCGGGACTAGCGTGTACGAGCAGTACTTC
V: TRBV5-6; J: TRBJ1-4; size: NA; D: TRBD1; CDR3: CASSLRTGGKEKLFF; DNA: TGTGCCAGCAGTTTGAGGACAGGGGGAAAGGAAAAACTGTTTTTT
V: TRBV7-9; J: TRBJ1-1; size: NA; D: TRBD1; CDR3: CASSLNGQGAEAFF; DNA: TGTGCCAGCAGCCTAAACGGACAGGGAGCTGAAGCTTTCTTT
V: TRBV6-5; J: TRBJ1-1; size: once; D: NA; CDR3: CASKPQGGGEAFF; DNA: TGTGCCAGCAAACCTCAGGGTGGGGGTGAAGCTTTCTTT
V: TRBV10-3; J: TRBJ1-3; size: NA; D: NA; CDR3: CAISEVNTIYF; DNA: TGTGCCATCAGTGAGGTAAACACCATATATTTT
V: TRBV19; J: TRBJ1-1; size: NA; D: TRBD1; CDR3: CASSVLPGSGQGARAFF; DNA: TGTGCCAGTAGTGTCCTTCCTGGTTCGGGGCAGGGGGCGCGGGCTTTCTTT
V: TRBV10-2; J: TRBJ1-6; size: NA; D: NA; CDR3: CASSVQNSPLHF; DNA: TGCGCCAGCAGTGTCCAAAATTCACCCCTCCACTTT
V: TRBV18; J: TRBJ2-2; size: NA; D: NA; CDR3: CASSPPSRGTGELFF; DNA: TGTGCCAGCTCACCTCCATCGAGGGGCACCGGGGAGCTGTTTTTT
V: TRBV30; J: TRBJ1-6; size: NA; D: NA; CDR3: CAWSVSGDESPLHF; DNA: TGTGCCTGGAGTGTGTCGGGGGACGAGTCACCCCTCCACTTT
V: TRBV3-1/TRBV3-2; J: TRBJ2-1; size: NA; D: NA; CDR3: CASSQVGSSYNEQFF; DNA: TGTGCCAGCAGCCAAGTAGGGAGCTCCTACAATGAGCAGTTCTTC
V: TRBV5-5; J: TRBJ1-1; size: NA; D: NA; CDR3: CASSLGVTSNTEAFF; DNA: TGTGCCAGCAGCTTGGGGGTCACATCGAACACTGAAGCTTTCTTT
V: TRBV7-2; J: TRBJ1-2; size: NA; D: TRBD1; CDR3: CASRRQGEVGYTF; DNA: TGTGCCAGCAGGAGACAGGGTGAAGTTGGCTACACCTTC
V: TRBV16; J: TRBJ2-3; size: NA; D: NA; CDR3: CASSKRPLTDTQYF; DNA: TGTGCCAGCAGCAAAAGACCCCTCACAGATACGCAGTATTTT
V: TRBV6-5; J: TRBJ1-6; size: NA; D: NA; CDR3: CASRARDNSPLHF; DNA: TGTGCCAGCAGAGCCCGGGATAATTCACCCCTCCACTTT
V: TRBV10-3; J: TRBJ1-1; size: NA; D: NA; CDR3: CAAVGGVNTEAFF; DNA: TGTGCCGCCGTCGGAGGGGTGAACACTGAAGCTTTCTTT
V: TRBV28; J: TRBJ1-1; size: NA; D: NA; CDR3: CASRGDTEAFF; DNA: TGTGCCAGCAGGGGGGACACTGAAGCTTTCTTT
V: TRBV2; J: TRBJ1-5; size: NA; D: NA; CDR3: CASNSGYQPQHF; DNA: TGTGCCAGCAACAGCGGCTATCAGCCCCAGCATTTT
V: TRBV12-5; J: TRBJ1-4; size: NA; D: NA; CDR3: CASGLTQGSNEKLFF; DNA: TGTGCTAGTGGTTTAACGCAGGGGTCTAATGAAAAACTGTTTTTT
V: TRBV28; J: TRBJ1-2; size: NA; D: NA; CDR3: CASSSLRYGYTF; DNA: TGTGCCAGCAGTTCTCTGCGCTATGGCTACACCTTC
V: TRBV24-1; J: TRBJ2-7; size: NA; D: NA; CDR3: CAAGPYEQYF; DNA: TGTGCCGCAGGCCCTTACGAGCAGTACTTC
V: TRBV27; J: TRBJ1-1; size: NA; D: NA; CDR3: CASSPGSQGRTNTEAFF; DNA: TGTGCCAGCAGTCCCGGATCACAGGGACGGACGAACACTGAAGCTTTCTTT
V: TRBV13; J: TRBJ2-2; size: NA; D: NA; CDR3: CASSPQGVGGTTGELFF; DNA: TGTGCCAGCAGCCCACAGGGGGTCGGGGGGACCACCGGGGAGCTGTTTTTT
V: TRBV28; J: TRBJ2-1; size: few; D: TRBD2; CDR3: CASSSIAGTYNEQFF; DNA: TGTGCCAGCAGTTCAATAGCGGGTACCTACAATGAGCAGTTCTTC
V: TRBV7-2; J: TRBJ1-5; size: once; D: TRBD1; CDR3: CASSLDRGRFSNQPQHF; DNA: TGTGCCAGCAGCCTGGACAGGGGGCGCTTCAGCAATCAGCCCCAGCATTTT
V: TRBV28; J: TRBJ1-1; size: NA; D: NA; CDR3: CASSTGRRDTEAFF; DNA: TGTGCCAGCAGCACAGGGAGAAGGGACACTGAAGCTTTCTTT
V: TRBV3-1/TRBV3-2; J: TRBJ1-2; size: NA; D: NA; CDR3: CASSTGPNYGYTF; DNA: TGTGCCAGCAGCACAGGGCCAAACTATGGCTACACCTTC
V: TRBV10-2; J: TRBJ1-2; size: NA; D: NA; CDR3: CASRAGQGGDYGYTF; DNA: TGCGCCAGCAGGGCGGGGCAGGGAGGGGACTATGGCTACACCTTC
V: TRBV6-5; J: TRBJ2-7; size: NA; D: NA; CDR3: CVSMRRSEQYF; DNA: TGTGTCAGCATGCGACGGAGCGAGCAGTACTTC
V: TRBV23-1; J: TRBJ2-1; size: once; D: NA; CDR3: CASSQTGRVYYNEQFF; DNA: TGCGCCAGCAGTCAAACAGGGAGGGTGTATTATAATGAGCAGTTCTTC
V: TRBV9; J: TRBJ2-7; size: NA; D: NA; CDR3: CASSPWTGSYEQYF; DNA: TGTGCCAGCAGCCCATGGACTGGGAGCTACGAGCAGTACTTC